Detailed here is one TCR beta chain. Its specificity is unknown. This specimen comes from a study of CD8+ T cells in alopecia areata. Study findings and constraints: More clonal than normal scalp was lesional scalp, particularly alopecia totalis/universalis. Possibly as an HLA-related effect, TCR sharing across patients appeared less clear than in mice. Sequences from scalp samples also cover resident alphabeta T cells of normal skin.

PBMCs provided sorted CD4+ and CD8+ T cells. RNA extraction and reverse transcription yielded cDNA as sequencing template. TCRdb's table, derived via immunoSEQ multiplex PCR, lists solely in-frame clones and lacks some. Among about 200,000 clones listed, 56% were seen once. Germline CDR1 and CDR2: SEHNR and FQNEAQ (reference sequence). This CDR3 contains 14 residues. V was pared by 3 bases and J by 5 bases, with 5 bases of the junction left unmatched. The specimen sequenced was CD8+ T cells sorted from blood. The TCR originated in a human donor in good health. The chain couples TRBV7-9 to TRBJ2-3; 7 nucleotides align to TRBD2. In nucleotides, the CDR3 is TGTGCCAGCAGCTTGGGCGGGGGTGAAGATACGCAGTATTTT. It is translated as CASSLGGGEDTQYF.